The 6 T cell receptor beta chains given below trace back to one sample, sequenced in a study of blood T cell repertoires in COVID-19. Using immunoSEQ multiplex PCR, the repertoire was profiled, and TCRdb retains in-frame clones only, with some absent. The sample records approximately 110,000 clones, roughly 90% being singletons. Specimen: peripheral blood. The receptor set was obtained from a woman aged 65 to 85 who had recovered from COVID-19.

This chain joins TRBV7-9 and TRBJ2-7, with 7 positions matching TRBD2. The CDR3 has 14 residues. Germline values: CDR1 SEHNR, CDR2 FQNEAQ (reference sequence). J was trimmed by 2 bases and V by 4 bases; bases with no gene match: 5. The CDR3 spells CASSSGLAAYEQYF. As DNA, the CDR3 is TGTGCCAGCAGCTCCGGGCTAGCGGCCTACGAGCAGTACTTC.

The genes are TRBV7-3 and TRBJ2-3; 8 bases align to TRBD2. Per germline, CDR1 SGHTA and CDR2 FQGTGA. The CDR3 sequence is 15 residues long. V lost 5 bases to trimming and J lost 1 base; unmatched junction nucleotides: 5. The CDR3 loop reads CASSPAGGRTDTQYF. Written as DNA, the CDR3 is TGTGCCAGCAGCCCCGCGGGAGGACGCACAGATACGCAGTATTTT.

This clone was picked up one time. The CDR3 spells CASSPQTGKDYGYTF. In DNA form, the CDR3 reads TGTGCCAGCTCACCACAAACAGGGAAGGACTATGGCTACACCTTC. This sequence joins TRBV18 and TRBJ1-2; weak D call: TRBD1 (6 bases). This CDR3 has 15 amino acids. The germline CDR1 and CDR2 sequences are KGHSH and LQKENI. Trimming stripped 1 base from V and 3 bases from J, with 12 bases between.

The rearrangement uses TRBV25-1 and TRBJ2-3; 10 bases fit TRBD2. Germline CDR1 is MGHDK and CDR2 is SYGVNS. The CDR3 covers 15 residues. V was clipped by 11 bases and J by 6 bases; unmatched bases: 14. CDR3 nucleotide sequence: TGTGCCGCAGCACGGGCTAGCGGGGGTTGGGATACGCAGTATTTT. The encoded protein is CAAARASGGWDTQYF.

CDR3 residues: CASSPGHRSYEQYF. CDR3 nucleotide sequence: TGTGCCAGCTCACCGGGACACCGCTCCTACGAGCAGTACTTC. The V gene is TRBV18, the J gene TRBJ2-7, with D maybe TRBD1 (6 bases). This CDR3 comprises 14 residues. Germline-derived CDR1 and CDR2 are KGHSH and LQKENI. The V end lost 3 bases, the J end lost 0 bases, and 9 bases lay between the germline ends.

In regard to this clone: The junction does not match germline at one end; this may be a read error. The chain links TRBV6-2 or TRBV6-3 to TRBJ2-3; D remains unclear. This CDR3 is built from 14 residues. Germline V gene data show CDR1 as MNHEY and CDR2 as SVGEGT. The CDR3 region has the DNA TGTGCCAGCAGTTATAGTCTGGGCACCGATACGCAGTATTTT. It translates to CASSYSLGTDTQYF.